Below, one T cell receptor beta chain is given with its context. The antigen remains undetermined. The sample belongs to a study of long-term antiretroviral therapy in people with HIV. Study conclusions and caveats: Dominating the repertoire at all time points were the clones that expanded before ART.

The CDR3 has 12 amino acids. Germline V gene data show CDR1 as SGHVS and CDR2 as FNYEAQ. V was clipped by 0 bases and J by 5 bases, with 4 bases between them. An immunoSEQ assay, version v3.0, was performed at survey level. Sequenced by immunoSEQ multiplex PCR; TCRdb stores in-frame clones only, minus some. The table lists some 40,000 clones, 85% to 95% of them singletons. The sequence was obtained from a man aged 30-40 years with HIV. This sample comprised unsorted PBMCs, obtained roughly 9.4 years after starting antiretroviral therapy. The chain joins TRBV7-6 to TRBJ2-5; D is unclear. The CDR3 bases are TGTGCCAGCAGCTTAGCGCAGGAGACCCAGTACTTC. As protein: CASSLAQETQYF.